The sequence of this T cell receptor beta chain was determined in a study of PD-L1 blockade in urothelial cancer (dated by TCRdb to 2015 to 2018). Regarding the research as a whole: Therapy was started in the mid-2010s for all patients, and atezolizumab 1,200 mg was administered intravenously every 3 weeks. About nine tenths of the roughly 29 patients were identified as males with urothelial cancer of bladder origin, and a prior smoking history was reported by 18 of 29 patients. An ECOG performance status of 0 or 1 was recorded for the patients, and 0 to 3 prior chemotherapy regimens had been received by the patients. Blood samples were analyzed 3 weeks after the start of treatment (second dose) and 6 weeks after the start of treatment. A median of roughly 140,000 T cells and 80,000 to 95,000 unique TCRs was obtained from blood samples, and a median clonality of about 0.08 was observed. Somatic, immune and clinical correlates of response to PD-L1 blockade with atezolizumab in urothelial cancer were the focus of an exploratory multi-omic analysis. TCR sequencing covered pretreatment tumor samples and matched, serially collected peripheral blood taken before and after atezolizumab treatment. Durable clinical benefit was defined as a progression-free survival longer than 6 months, and TCR features were additionally tested against progression-free survival and overall survival. In the same patients, pretreatment tumors underwent whole exome sequencing and RNA sequencing in addition to TCR sequencing. Several patients achieved durable clinical benefit and approximately 20 did not. Under 30 patients had pretreatment blood TCR-seq, around 25 had at least one posttreatment blood collection, and around 25 had tumor TCR-seq.

To estimate absolute template abundance from read counts, synthetic TCR analog templates were spiked into each PCR. The immunoSEQ assay was used to amplify TCRbeta CDR3 regions from genomic DNA with bias-controlled V and J gene primers. Sequencing of rearranged TCRbeta segments was done at approximately 20X coverage. Per the source publication's procedure: Sequencing errors were corrected by clustering, and CDR3s were annotated against IMGT so that V, D and J genes could be assigned. Only productive TCRbeta rearrangements were used in downstream analyses, excluding out-of-frame or stop-codon sequences. To compute clonality, Shannon entropy was normalized by the log of the number of unique productive sequences and then subtracted from one. Clones differing between time points or between blood and tumor were identified by Fisher's exact test with Benjamini-Hochberg correction at adjusted p below 0.01. TCRdb took over this immuneACCESS table, retaining in-frame rearrangements with V and J assigned. Such tables are incomplete; in checked studies, under half of the missing clones stem from an unresolved V gene, and the remainder is unexplained. V and J calls and clone size come straight from that table; D and trimming were deduced from the DNA. This sample lists under 70,000 clones; 70% to 90% were detected once. The ten largest clones capture 1.5% to 2% of the sample.

Read against the paper, the sample's time point label means: pretreatment peripheral blood. A cohort of about 30 patients with locally advanced or metastatic urothelial carcinoma, treated at Memorial Sloan Kettering on a trial protocol, was included. Peripheral blood mononuclear cells were collected pretreatment and during treatment, with between 1 and 8 total time points obtained per patient. The Qiagen DNeasy Blood extraction kit was used to purify genomic DNA from total PBMCs and tumor samples. PBMCs were collected pretreatment and during treatment, and were isolated and stored as previously described. Findings and caveats that apply to the study as a whole: At 3 weeks after the start of treatment, tumor-associated TCR clones in peripheral blood had expanded more in patients with durable benefit (n ≈ 20, p = 0.022). Improved progression-free and overall survival was associated with having pretreatment peripheral blood TCR clonality below the median. Because the sample size was small (n of about 29) and many of the analyses were exploratory, the results are meant to be hypothesis-generating.

A note on this clone: The target of this receptor is not known. The sample holds no much larger clone one base away, and base qualities are not on file.

The germline V gene (reference sequence) gives CDR1 as GTSNPN and CDR2 as SVGIG. Germline trimming amounts to 1 base on V and 2 bases on J, with 3 as the count of junction bases outside the gene matches. Reading from cysteine to phenylalanine, the CDR3 counts 14 amino acids. Of the read, only the CDR3 DNA is kept; its 42 bases are in frame from base 1. The V and J genes are TRBV30 and TRBJ1-1; TRBD1 agrees with 8 junctional bases. The sequenced sample was PBMCs, obtained around atezolizumab (anti-PD-L1) treatment. This sequence originates from a man aged 65-85 years with urothelial cancer. The CDR3 region has the sequence CAWSGQGKNTEAFF. The DNA is as follows: TGTGCCTGGAGTGGACAGGGGAAAAACACTGAAGCTTTCTTT. The reference TRBV30 and TRBJ1-1 proteins fill in what lies around the CDR3, so the full variable domain reads SQTIHQWPATLVQPVGSPLSLECTVEGTSNPNLYWYRQAAGRGLQLLFYSVGIGQISSEVPQNLSASRPQDRQFILSSKKLLLSDSGFYLCAWSGQGKNTEAFFGQGTRLTVV.